This TCR beta chain appears in the sequencing data of a study of blood T cells in healthy people across ages. This clonotype has just a few counts. Its antigen is unidentified. A much larger clone differs from this one at a single base, so this may be a read error. For the second PCR, which ran for 7 to 11 cycles, a sample-barcoded 5' primer and a J-beta primer mix were used. Researchers report that a template-switch adaptor with 12 random nucleotides tagged each cDNA molecule. TCRdb ran MiXCR on the 5' RACE reads and lists one entry per CDR3 protein. The repertoire has 710,000 or so distinct CDR3 sequences, 32% of them found once; the top ten carry roughly 14%. Points from the study as a whole: TCR beta diversity, measured per million T cells, fell in a roughly linear way with age.

Caucasian individuals from Russia who were healthy and aged about 6 to 100 acted as donors. The CDR3 runs to 15 residues. Germline V gene lookup returns CDR1 MNHEY and CDR2 SMNVEV (reference sequence). Trimming cost V 6 bases and J 3 bases; bases outside gene matches: 8. The chain joins TRBV27 to TRBJ2-7; 10 positions agree with TRBD1. Sequencing input: blood. The receptor was isolated from a woman older than 75 in good health. CDR3 DNA: TGTGCCAGCAGCCCGACAGGGGGCCTTTGCTACGAGCAGTACTTC. It is translated as CASSPTGGLCYEQYF.